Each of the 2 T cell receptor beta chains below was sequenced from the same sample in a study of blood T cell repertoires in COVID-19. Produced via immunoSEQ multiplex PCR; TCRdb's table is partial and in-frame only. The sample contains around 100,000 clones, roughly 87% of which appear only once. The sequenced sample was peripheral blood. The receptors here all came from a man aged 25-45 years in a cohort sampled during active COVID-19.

CDR3 residues: CASSLQGDTQYF. The CDR3 DNA is TGTGCCAGCAGCCTACAGGGAGATACGCAGTATTTT. The chain is built from TRBV11-3 and TRBJ2-3, with TRBD1 as a possible D gene (6 bases). The CDR3 spans 12 residues. Trimming cost V 5 bases and J 5 bases, with 8 bases left between them. Germline V gives CDR1 SGHNT, CDR2 YENEEA.

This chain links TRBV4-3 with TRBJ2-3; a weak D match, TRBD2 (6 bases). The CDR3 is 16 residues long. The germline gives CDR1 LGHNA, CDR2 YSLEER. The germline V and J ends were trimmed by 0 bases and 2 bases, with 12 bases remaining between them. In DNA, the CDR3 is TGCGCCAGCAGCCAAGAAAGGCGGGGATTCACAGATACGCAGTATTTT. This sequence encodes CASSQERRGFTDTQYF.